The sequence of this T cell receptor beta chain was determined in a study of cytomegalovirus exposure and HLA in healthy donors. Across the whole study: Around 78 million unique TCR sequences came from HLA-typed donors in an early release.

Germline V lookup: CDR1 SGHRS, CDR2 YFSETQ. The CDR3 totals 14 residues. Trimming at V came to 4 bases and at J to 5 bases, leaving 7 bases not matched to a gene. At the time of sampling, donors were nominally healthy, though unrecorded immune exposures were likely. General study findings and limits: Most likely, a cluster of highly shared sequence variants arose as a sequencing artifact. Trimming of TCR beta V- and J-genes showed a link, identified in a later analysis, to a missense DCLRE1C variant.

PCR involved 60 Vbeta and 13 Jbeta primers. This table comes from immunoSEQ multiplex PCR, and its TCRdb copy is limited to in-frame clones, with some not included. The sample table includes 45,000 to 60,000 clones. Remarks on this clone: Its specificity is unknown.

The clonotype comes from a male donor in good health and CMV-seronegative. The sequenced sample consisted of PBMCs. J is TRBJ2-5 and V is TRBV5-1; 8 bases line up with TRBD2. CDR3 nucleotides: TGCGCCAGCAGCGTGAGCGGGGGCCCGGAGACCCAGTACTTC. Its protein product is CASSVSGGPETQYF. The entire variable domain, with the rest obtained from reference TRBV5-1 and TRBJ2-5, is as follows: KAGVTQTPRYLIKTRGQQVTLSCSPISGHRSVSWYQQTPGQGLQFLFEYFSETQRNKGNFPGRFSGRQFSNSRSEMNVSTLELGDSALYLCASSVSGGPETQYFGPGTRLLVL.